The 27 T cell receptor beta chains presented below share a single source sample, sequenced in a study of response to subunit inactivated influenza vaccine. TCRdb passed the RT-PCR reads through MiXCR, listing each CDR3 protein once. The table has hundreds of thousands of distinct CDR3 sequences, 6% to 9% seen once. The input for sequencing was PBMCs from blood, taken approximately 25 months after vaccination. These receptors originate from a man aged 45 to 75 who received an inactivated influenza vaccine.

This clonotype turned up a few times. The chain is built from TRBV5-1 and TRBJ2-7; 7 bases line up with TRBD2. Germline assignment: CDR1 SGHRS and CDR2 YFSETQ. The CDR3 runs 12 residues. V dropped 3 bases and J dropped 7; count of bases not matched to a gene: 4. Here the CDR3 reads CASSSRGEEQYF. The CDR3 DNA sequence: TGCGCCAGCAGCTCTCGGGGGGAGGAGCAGTACTTC.

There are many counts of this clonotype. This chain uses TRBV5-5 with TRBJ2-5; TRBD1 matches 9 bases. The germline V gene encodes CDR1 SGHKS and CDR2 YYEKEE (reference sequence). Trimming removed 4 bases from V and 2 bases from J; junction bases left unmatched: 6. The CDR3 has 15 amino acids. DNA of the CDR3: TGTGCCAGCAGCCCCAGGACAGGGGCACAAGAGACCCAGTACTTC. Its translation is CASSPRTGAQETQYF.

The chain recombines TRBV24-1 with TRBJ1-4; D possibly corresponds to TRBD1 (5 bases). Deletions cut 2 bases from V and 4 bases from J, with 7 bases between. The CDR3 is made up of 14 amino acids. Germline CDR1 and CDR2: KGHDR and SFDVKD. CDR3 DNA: TGTGCCACCAGTGATTCGACAGTTAATGAAAAACTGTTTTTT. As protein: CATSDSTVNEKLFF.

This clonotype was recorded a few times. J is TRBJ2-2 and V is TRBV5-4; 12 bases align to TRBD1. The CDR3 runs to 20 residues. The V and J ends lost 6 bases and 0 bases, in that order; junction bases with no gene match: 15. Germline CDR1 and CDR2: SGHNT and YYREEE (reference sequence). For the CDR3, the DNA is TGTGCCAGCACCTCTTTGCGGGACAGGGGGCCGGTGGCGAACACCGGGGAGCTGTTTTTT. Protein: CASTSLRDRGPVANTGELFF.

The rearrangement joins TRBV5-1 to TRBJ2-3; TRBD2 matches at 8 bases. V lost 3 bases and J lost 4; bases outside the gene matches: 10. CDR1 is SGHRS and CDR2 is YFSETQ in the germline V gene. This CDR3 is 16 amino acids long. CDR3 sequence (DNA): TGCGCCAGCAGCTCGAAGATTAGCGGGATAGCAGATACGCAGTATTTT. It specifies CASSSKISGIADTQYF.

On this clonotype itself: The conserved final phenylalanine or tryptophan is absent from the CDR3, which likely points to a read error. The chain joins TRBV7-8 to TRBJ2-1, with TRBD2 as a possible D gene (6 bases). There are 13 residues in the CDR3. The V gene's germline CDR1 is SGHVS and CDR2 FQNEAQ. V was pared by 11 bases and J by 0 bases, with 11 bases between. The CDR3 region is CALGGSSYNEQFL. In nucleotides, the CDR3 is TGTGCCCTTGGGGGGAGCTCCTACAATGAGCAGTTCCTC.

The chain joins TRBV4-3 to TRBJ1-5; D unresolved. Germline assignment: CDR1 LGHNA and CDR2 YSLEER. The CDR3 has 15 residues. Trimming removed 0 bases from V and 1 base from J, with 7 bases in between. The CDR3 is CASSQELLSNQPQHF. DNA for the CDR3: TGCGCCAGCAGCCAAGAGTTATTAAGCAATCAGCCCCAGCATTTT.

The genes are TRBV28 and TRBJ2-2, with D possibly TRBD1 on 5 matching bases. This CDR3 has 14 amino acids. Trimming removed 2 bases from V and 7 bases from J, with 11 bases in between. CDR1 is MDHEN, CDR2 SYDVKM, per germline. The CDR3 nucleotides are TGTGCCAGCAGTTTACAAGGGGTGGGCGGGGAGCTGTTTTTT. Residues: CASSLQGVGGELFF.

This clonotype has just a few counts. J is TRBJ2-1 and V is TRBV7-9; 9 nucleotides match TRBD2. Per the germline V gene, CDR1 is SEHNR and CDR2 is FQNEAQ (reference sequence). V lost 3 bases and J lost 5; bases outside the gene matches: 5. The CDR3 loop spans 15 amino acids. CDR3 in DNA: TGTGCCAGCAGCTTCAGGCGGGAGGGTCACAATGAGCAGTTCTTC. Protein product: CASSFRREGHNEQFF.

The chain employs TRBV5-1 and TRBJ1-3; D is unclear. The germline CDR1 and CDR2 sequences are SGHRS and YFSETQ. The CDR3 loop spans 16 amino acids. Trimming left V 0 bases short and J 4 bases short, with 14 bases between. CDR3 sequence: CASSLAPSLRGNTIYF. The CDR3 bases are TGCGCCAGCAGCTTGGCCCCCAGTCTCCGGGGAAACACCATATATTTT. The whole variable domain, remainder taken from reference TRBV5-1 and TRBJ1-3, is KAGVTQTPRYLIKTRGQQVTLSCSPISGHRSVSWYQQTPGQGLQFLFEYFSETQRNKGNFPGRFSGRQFSNSRSEMNVSTLELGDSALYLCASSLAPSLRGNTIYFGEGSWLTVV.

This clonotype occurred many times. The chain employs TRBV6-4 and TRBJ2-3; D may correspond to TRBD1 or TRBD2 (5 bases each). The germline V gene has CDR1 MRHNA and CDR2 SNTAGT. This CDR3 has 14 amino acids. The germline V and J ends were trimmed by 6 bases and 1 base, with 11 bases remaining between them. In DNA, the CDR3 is TGTGCCAGCAGCCGGGACGGCCGCACAGATACGCAGTATTTT. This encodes CASSRDGRTDTQYF.

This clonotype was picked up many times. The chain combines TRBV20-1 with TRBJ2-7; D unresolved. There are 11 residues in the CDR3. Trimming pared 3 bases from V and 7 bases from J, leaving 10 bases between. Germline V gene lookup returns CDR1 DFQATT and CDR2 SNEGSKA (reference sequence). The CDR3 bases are TGCAGTGCTAGGATCCGGGTGGAGCAGTACTTC. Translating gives CSARIRVEQYF.

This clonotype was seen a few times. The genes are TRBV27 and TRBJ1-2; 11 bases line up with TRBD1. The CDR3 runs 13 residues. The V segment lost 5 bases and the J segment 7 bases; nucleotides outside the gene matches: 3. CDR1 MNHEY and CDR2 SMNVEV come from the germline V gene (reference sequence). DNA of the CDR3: TGTGCCAGCAGTATGGGGACAGGGGGTGGCTACACCTTC. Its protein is CASSMGTGGGYTF.

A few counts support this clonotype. CDR3 protein: CASVGGFSNSPLHF. As DNA, the CDR3 is TGTGCCAGCGTGGGGGGCTTCAGTAATTCACCCCTCCACTTT. The genes are TRBV2 and TRBJ1-6, with a weak D call TRBD1 (6 bases). V lost 8 bases and J 6 bases, leaving 14 bases between the germline ends. Germline V gene lookup returns CDR1 SNHLY and CDR2 FYNNEI. The CDR3 length is 14 residues.

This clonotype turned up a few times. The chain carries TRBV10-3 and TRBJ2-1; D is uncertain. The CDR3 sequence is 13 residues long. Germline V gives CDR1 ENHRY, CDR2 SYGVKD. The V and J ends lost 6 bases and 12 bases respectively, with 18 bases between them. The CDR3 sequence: CAIRPSENSGQFF. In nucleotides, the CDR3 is TGTGCCATCAGACCCTCAGAGAATTCAGGGCAGTTCTTC.

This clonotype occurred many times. The CDR3 DNA reads TGTGCCAGCAGCGTAGGGACTAGCGGTTACAATGAGCAGTTCTTC. Translating gives CASSVGTSGYNEQFF. V usage is TRBV9 and J usage is TRBJ2-1; 10 bases match TRBD2. With V trimmed by 0 bases and J by 4 bases, 1 base remained unmatched. CDR3 size: 15 residues. CDR1 SGDLS and CDR2 YYNGEE come from the germline V gene.

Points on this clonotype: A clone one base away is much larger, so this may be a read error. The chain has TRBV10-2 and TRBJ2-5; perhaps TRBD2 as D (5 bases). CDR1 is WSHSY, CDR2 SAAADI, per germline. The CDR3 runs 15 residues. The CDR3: CASSESNVERETQNF. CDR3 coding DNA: TGCGCCAGCAGTGAGTCGAACGTAGAGAGGGAGACCCAGAACTTC.

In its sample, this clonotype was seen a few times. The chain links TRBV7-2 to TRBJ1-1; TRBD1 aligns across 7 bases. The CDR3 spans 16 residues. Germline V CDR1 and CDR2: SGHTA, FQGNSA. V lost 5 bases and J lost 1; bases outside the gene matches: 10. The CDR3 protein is CASSPGGTARNTEAFF. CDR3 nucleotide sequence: TGTGCCAGCAGCCCCGGCGGGACAGCACGGAACACTGAAGCTTTCTTT.

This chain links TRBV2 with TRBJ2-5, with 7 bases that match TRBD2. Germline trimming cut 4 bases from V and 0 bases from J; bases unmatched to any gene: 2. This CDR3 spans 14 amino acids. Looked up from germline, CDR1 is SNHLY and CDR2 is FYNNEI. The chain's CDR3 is CASSGEGYQETQYF. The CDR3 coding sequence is TGTGCCAGCAGTGGGGAGGGGTACCAAGAGACCCAGTACTTC.

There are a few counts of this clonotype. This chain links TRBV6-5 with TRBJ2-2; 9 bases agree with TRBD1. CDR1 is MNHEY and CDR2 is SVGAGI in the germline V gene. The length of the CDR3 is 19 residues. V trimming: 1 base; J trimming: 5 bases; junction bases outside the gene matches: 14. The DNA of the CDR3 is TGTGCCAGCAGTTACTGGGGACAGGGAGTTCCATTGTGGACCGGGGAGCTGTTTTTT. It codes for CASSYWGQGVPLWTGELFF.

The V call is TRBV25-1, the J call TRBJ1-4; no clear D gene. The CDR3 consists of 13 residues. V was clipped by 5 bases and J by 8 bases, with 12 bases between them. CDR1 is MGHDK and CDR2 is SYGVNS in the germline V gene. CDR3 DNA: TGTGCCAGCAGTCGGGGTCTAGAAGAAAAACTGTTTTTT. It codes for CASSRGLEEKLFF.

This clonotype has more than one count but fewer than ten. The chain's CDR3 is CSARDLRGSNTEAFF. CDR3 nucleotide sequence: TGCAGTGCTAGAGATCTAAGGGGATCGAACACTGAAGCTTTCTTT. This chain uses TRBV20-1 with TRBJ1-1; TRBD1 is a possible D gene (5 bases). In germline, CDR1 is DFQATT, CDR2 SNEGSKA (reference sequence). The CDR3 runs to 15 residues. Trimming cost V 0 bases and J 1 base, with 12 bases left between them.

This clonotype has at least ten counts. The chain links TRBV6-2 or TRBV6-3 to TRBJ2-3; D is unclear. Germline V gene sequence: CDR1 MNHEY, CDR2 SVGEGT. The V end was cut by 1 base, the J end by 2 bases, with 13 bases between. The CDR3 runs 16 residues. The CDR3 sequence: CASSYFAAVDTDTQYF. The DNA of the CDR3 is TGTGCCAGCAGTTACTTCGCTGCCGTCGACACAGATACGCAGTATTTT.

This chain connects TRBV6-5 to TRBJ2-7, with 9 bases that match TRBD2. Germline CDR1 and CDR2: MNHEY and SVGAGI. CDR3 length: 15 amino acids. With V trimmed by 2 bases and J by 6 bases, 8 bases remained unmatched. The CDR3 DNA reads TGTGCCAGCAGTTACGGCGGGGGGGCCTTTCGCGAGCAGTACTTC. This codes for CASSYGGGAFREQYF.

The CDR3 is CASSLDRYANTIYF. CDR3 nucleotide sequence: TGCGCCAGCAGCCTGGACCGATATGCGAACACCATATATTTT. The gene calls are TRBV5-1 and TRBJ1-3; no clear D gene. Trimming stripped 4 bases from V and 7 bases from J, with 15 bases between. The germline gives CDR1 SGHRS, CDR2 YFSETQ. The CDR3 totals 14 residues.

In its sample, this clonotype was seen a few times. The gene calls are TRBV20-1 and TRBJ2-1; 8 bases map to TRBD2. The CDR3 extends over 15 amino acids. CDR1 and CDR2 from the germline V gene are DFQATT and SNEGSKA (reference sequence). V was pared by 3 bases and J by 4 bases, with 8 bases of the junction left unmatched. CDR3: CSAREGLGPYNEQFF. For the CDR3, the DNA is TGCAGTGCTAGGGAGGGACTAGGCCCATACAATGAGCAGTTCTTC.

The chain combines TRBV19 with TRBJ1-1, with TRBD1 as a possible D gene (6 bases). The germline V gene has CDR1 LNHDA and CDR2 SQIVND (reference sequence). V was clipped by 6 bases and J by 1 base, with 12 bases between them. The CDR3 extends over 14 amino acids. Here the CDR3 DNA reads TGTGCCAGTAGACTGGGACATCAGAACACTGAAGCTTTCTTT. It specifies CASRLGHQNTEAFF.